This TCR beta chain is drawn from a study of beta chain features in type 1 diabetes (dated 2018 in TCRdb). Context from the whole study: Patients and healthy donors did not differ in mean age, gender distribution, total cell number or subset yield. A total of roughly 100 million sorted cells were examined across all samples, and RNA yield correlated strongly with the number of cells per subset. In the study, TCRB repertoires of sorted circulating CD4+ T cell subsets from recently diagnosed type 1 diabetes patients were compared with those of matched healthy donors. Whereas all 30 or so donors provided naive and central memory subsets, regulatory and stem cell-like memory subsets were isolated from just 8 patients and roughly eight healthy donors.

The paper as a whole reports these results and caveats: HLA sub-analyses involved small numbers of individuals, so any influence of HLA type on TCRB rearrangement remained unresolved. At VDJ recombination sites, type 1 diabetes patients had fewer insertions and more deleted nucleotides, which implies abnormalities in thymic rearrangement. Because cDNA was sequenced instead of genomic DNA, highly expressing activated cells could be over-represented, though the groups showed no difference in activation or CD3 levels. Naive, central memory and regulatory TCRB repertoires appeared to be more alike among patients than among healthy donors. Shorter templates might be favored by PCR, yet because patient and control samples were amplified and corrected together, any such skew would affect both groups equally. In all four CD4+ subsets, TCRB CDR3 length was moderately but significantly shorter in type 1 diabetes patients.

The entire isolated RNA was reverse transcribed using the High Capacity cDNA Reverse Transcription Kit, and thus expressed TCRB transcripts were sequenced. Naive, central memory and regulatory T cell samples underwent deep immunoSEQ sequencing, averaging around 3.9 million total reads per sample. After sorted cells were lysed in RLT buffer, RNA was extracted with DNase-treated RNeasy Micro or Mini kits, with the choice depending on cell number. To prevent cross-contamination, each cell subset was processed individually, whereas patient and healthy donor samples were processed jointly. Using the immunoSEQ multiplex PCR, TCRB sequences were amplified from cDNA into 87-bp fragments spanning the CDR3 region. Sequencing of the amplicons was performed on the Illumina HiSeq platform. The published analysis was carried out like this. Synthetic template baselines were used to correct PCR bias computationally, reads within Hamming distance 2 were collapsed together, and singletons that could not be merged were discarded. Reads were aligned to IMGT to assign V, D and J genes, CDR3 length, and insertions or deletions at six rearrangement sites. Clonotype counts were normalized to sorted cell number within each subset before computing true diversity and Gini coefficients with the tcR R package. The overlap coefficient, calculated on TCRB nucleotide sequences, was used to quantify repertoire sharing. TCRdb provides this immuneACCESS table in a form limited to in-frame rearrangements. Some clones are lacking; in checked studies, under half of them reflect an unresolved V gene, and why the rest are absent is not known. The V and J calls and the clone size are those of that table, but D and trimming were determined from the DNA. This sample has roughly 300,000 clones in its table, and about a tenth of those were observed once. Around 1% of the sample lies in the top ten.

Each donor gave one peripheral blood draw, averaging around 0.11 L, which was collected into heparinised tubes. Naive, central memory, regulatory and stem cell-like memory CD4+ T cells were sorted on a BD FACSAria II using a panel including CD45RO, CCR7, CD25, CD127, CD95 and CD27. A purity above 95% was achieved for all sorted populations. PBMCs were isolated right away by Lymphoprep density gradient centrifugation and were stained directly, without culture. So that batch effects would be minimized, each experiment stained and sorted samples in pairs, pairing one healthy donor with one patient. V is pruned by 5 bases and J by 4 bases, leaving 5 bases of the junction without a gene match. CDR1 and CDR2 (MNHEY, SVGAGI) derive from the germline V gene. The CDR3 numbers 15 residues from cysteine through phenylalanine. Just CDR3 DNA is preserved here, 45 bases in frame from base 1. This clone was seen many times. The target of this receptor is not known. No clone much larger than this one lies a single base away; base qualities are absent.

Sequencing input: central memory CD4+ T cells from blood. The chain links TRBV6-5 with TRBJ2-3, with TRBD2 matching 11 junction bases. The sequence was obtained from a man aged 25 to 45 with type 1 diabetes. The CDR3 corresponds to CASSMLAGGADTQYF. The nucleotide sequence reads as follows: TGTGCCAGCAGTATGCTAGCGGGGGGCGCAGATACGCAGTATTTT.